This TCR beta chain is drawn from a study of cytomegalovirus exposure and HLA in healthy donors (dated 2017 in TCRdb). Study-wide context: An earlier analysis of several hundred of the donors reported about 300 Gb of sequence data and approximately 120 million unique TCR beta sequences obtained from some 170 million T cells. Every repertoire in the discovery cohort had been generated on one and the same sequencing platform. About five DR-DQ haplotypes were treated as single units for association and clustering because of strong linkage in the cohort. HLA typing covered class I and class II loci at four-digit resolution. Of the roughly 400 genotyped donors, roughly 80% were placed in the genetic ancestry cluster associated with self-reported Caucasian donors. An early release covering about 600 HLA-typed donors comprised roughly 300 gigabases of sequencing data and 85 million or so unique TCR sequences. In a later genetic analysis, genome-wide SNP genotypes for about 55% of the roughly 700 donors were used, and that subset was treated as a discovery cohort. Along with the approximately 700-subject first cohort, a separate validation cohort of over a hundred different subjects was used. Donor age, sex, ethnicity and CMV serostatus were compiled together with the repertoire data. The study profiled the T cell repertoires of more than 500 subjects by immunosequencing and related them to cytomegalovirus serostatus. To study patterns of TCR occurrence, a later analysis re-analyzed previously published TCR beta repertoires from 700 or so donors and added high-resolution HLA genotyping. An earlier analysis of 587 of the donors used high-throughput TCR beta sequencing to judge whether each TCR beta V gene segment behaved as functional or pseudogenic. Across about 380 genotyped donors of the cohort, an average of about 220,000 unique TCR beta nucleotide sequences per donor were sequenced, and approximately 19% of those sequences were non-productive. In the later analysis, no new phenotypic data were used to find candidate immune exposures; instead, reliance was placed on TCR beta sequences and their occurrence across donors. The study combined high-throughput TCR immunosequencing, statistical association of individual TCRs with disease status, and machine learning to predict cytomegalovirus infection status. The study was designed to test whether signatures of past pathogen exposure could be identified by cataloging public T cell receptors. The number of donors typed differed by locus, with roughly 620-630 for A, B, C, DRB1 and DQB1, 522 for DQA1, 600 to 610 for DPA1, and under 490 for DPB1. Results and caveats for the whole study, not just this receptor: At a false discovery rate of 0.05, a later analysis linked some 17,000 TCR beta sequences to specific HLA alleles. Most TCR sequences were seen in very few donors, while some public TCRs were found in many individuals. V-gene and J-gene trimming of TCR beta chains was associated with a missense DCLRE1C variant in a later genetic analysis, and the association was replicated in an independent cohort. A later analysis found that most CMV-associated TCR beta chains appeared HLA-restricted, with HLA associations seemingly driven largely by CMV exposure. The classifier was reported to diagnose cytomegalovirus status with high specificity and sensitivity in both the original and validation cohorts. CMV serostatus was the only immune exposure information available for the cohort. Correlated functional status among segregating V segments might be attributable to linkage disequilibrium, but an unknown experimental factor could not be ruled out. In an earlier analysis of around 600 of the donors, most TCR beta V segments were observed in productive rearrangements about 87% or about 30% of the time, broadly matching IMGT annotations. In a later analysis, several top co-occurrence clusters were reported to appear linked to parvovirus B19, influenza, CMV and Epstein-Barr virus. According to a later genetic analysis, donors in an Asian-associated ancestry cluster had fewer N-insertions in productive TCRs than the approximately 610-donor mean. In a later analysis, the rate of TCR association differed among HLA loci, with DRB1 alleles having the most associated TCRs and HLA-C alleles having the fewest. Because some donors lacked HLA typing at each locus, the association tests relied only on the typed subset. According to the authors, the approach could potentially be generalized to other disease states and immunological phenotypes. The cohort was sequenced for TCR beta chains only, and without alpha or paired-chain data the features that could be detected were limited. Some IMGT-functional V segments, including TRBV6-2 and TRBV6-3, could not be distinguished by the 87-base-pair reads and were therefore excluded. Assigning TCR associations to individual alleles was difficult when HLA alleles, especially DR and DQ, strongly co-occurred. Because counts were too low, about 15 rarely observed V segments, including chromosome 9 orphons, were left out of the earlier analysis of about 500 of the donors. The study listed 150 to 200 TCR beta chains as associated with cytomegalovirus. A few of the identified cytomegalovirus-associated TCR beta chains were confirmed in vitro to be specific for cytomegalovirus antigens. Compared with equally common non-associated chains, HLA-associated TCR beta chains in a later analysis were more clonally expanded and had lower generation probabilities. Roughly uniform sequencing depth across donors was assumed in presence/absence analyses, although this assumption may not hold. A further reported finding was that TCR beta sequences accurately predicted the HLA-A and HLA-B alleles for most subjects in the first cohort. A group of highly shared sequence variants was considered likely to be a technical artifact of the sequencing pipeline.

Library preparation was by the immunoSEQ multiplex PCR assay. For the multiplex PCR, a mixture combining 60 forward primers for TCR Vbeta segments and 13 reverse primers for TCR Jbeta segments was used. The CDR3 region of rearranged TCR beta genes was amplified from genomic DNA by a multiplex PCR assay. The amplified TCR beta libraries were sequenced on the Illumina HiSeq System as 87-base-pair reads. The authors' pipeline ran thus. Across the 500 to 750 repertoires, a later analysis counted 80 million or so unique TCR beta chains, roughly 11 million of which were shared by at least two donors. Raw reads were error-corrected and collapsed into unique sequences with a nearest-neighbor algorithm that merged closely related sequences to remove PCR and sequencing errors. Alignment of CDR3 sequences to IMGT reference sequences was used to assign V, D and J gene segments. For a sequence to be retained, a match of at least six nucleotides was required to both a V gene segment and a J gene segment. Rearrangements were classified as productive when the CDR3 lacked stop codons and remained in frame with V and J, and all other rearrangements were classified as non-productive. CDR3 was defined according to IMGT convention as the region running from the second conserved V-encoded cysteine to the conserved J-encoded phenylalanine. The earlier analysis of some 540 of the donors excluded any sequence lacking an unambiguous match to a single V gene segment. In an earlier analysis of 587 of the donors, a V segment was called functional when productive rearrangements were above 56.7%, and segregating when the standard deviation between donors exceeded 5%. To diagnose cytomegalovirus status from the catalog of TCR beta chain sequences, a statistical classification framework was built. In a later analysis, V and J genes were assigned by comparing TCR nucleotide sequences against IMGT/GENE-DB human TR gene sequences. Using the TCRdist pipeline, a later analysis assigned CDR3 sequences along with most-parsimonious VDJ recombination scenarios. In a later analysis, each TCR beta chain was defined by its CDR3 amino acid sequence together with its V-gene family, and reads without a unique V-gene family were excluded. To address suspected cross-contamination and a sequencing artifact, a later analysis removed approximately 590 highly shared, low-generation-probability nucleotide sequences. For each public chain, a later analysis derived a clonal expansion index from normalized ranks of inferred template counts within each repertoire. Generation probabilities in a later analysis came from a VDJ recombination model fitted to out-of-frame rearrangements, and those results were checked against IGoR. A later analysis scored TCR-TCR, TCR-HLA and TCR-CMV co-occurrence with hypergeometric tests, applying a repertoire-size bias correction to TCR pairs. To estimate false discovery rates, a later analysis permuted the HLA or CMV assignments 20 times. In a later analysis, co-occurring TCRs were grouped using DBSCAN, and TCRdist sequence similarity was added for clustering within HLA-allele-positive subsets. Repertoires with fewer than 30,000 or more than 120,000 public chains, plus five repertoires with anomalous nucleotide sharing, were excluded from co-occurrence clustering. TCRdb obtained this table from immuneACCESS and retained in-frame rearrangements with V and J assigned. These tables miss some clones; where compared with another copy, unresolved V genes account for less than half of the shortfall, and the remainder is unexplained. D and trimming were read from the DNA, whereas the V and J calls and clone size are those reported in that table. For this sample the table gives some 170,000 clones, of which around 79% were detected only once. The ten largest clones take up under 2.5% of the sample.

Counted from cysteine to phenylalanine, this CDR3 has 15 amino acids. Solely the CDR3 DNA is kept, with 45 bases framed from the first base. CDR1 SEHNR and CDR2 FQNEAQ were looked up in the germline V gene (reference sequence). V lost 2 bases and J lost 0 bases; the stretch between them is 8 bases long. About this clone: Its antigen is unknown. No base quality values were provided; no much bigger clone lies one nucleotide off.

The cohort comprised some 700 healthy bone marrow donors. Cohort members were all nominally healthy when sampled, although unrecorded immune exposures were likely present. The donor tested CMV seronegative and was one of the 352 seronegative cohort members. Every donor gave a peripheral blood sample, and the peripheral blood mononuclear cells from that sample were used for TCR beta sequencing. The Qiagen DNeasy Blood Extraction Kit was used to extract genomic DNA from the blood cell samples. The sequence links TRBV7-9 to TRBJ1-3, with an unclear D gene assignment. The specimen sequenced was PBMCs. The origin of this receptor is a man in his forties in good health and CMV-seronegative. The DNA sequence is as follows: TGTGCCAGCAGCTTAACCCCGAGCTCTGGAAACACCATATATTTT. It translates to CASSLTPSSGNTIYF. The full variable domain, with segments outside the CDR3 supplied by the reference TRBV7-9 and TRBJ1-3 proteins, appears as DTGVSQNPRHKITKRGQNVTFRCDPISEHNRLYWYRQTLGQGPEFLTYFQNEAQLEKSRLLSDRFSAERPKGSFSTLEIQRTEQGDSAMYLCASSLTPSSGNTIYFGEGSWLTVV.